Listed here are 9 T cell receptor beta chains from one sample, sequenced in a study of T cell responses to AZD1222 COVID-19 vaccine. TCRdb's copy holds only in-frame clones and misses some; the assay was immunoSEQ multiplex PCR. This sample carries some 150,000 clones, approximately 91% of them seen once, and the ten largest clones take 5% to 6.5%. This material consisted of peripheral blood, taken 28 days after the second dose of the MenACWY control vaccine. Receptors originate from an adult who received the MenACWY meningococcal vaccine as a control.

The rearrangement uses TRBV12-3 or TRBV12-4 and TRBJ1-1; D is uncertain. CDR3 size: 12 residues. V shed 7 bases and J shed 5 bases, with 11 bases lying between them. CDR3 loop: CASTWFGTEAFF. In DNA form, the CDR3 reads TGTGCCAGCACGTGGTTTGGGACTGAAGCTTTCTTT.

The chain carries TRBV4-2 and TRBJ2-3; 10 nucleotides align to TRBD2. There are 19 residues in the CDR3. Trimming at V came to 0 bases and at J to 4 bases, leaving 13 bases not matched to a gene. The V gene's germline CDR1 is LGHNA and CDR2 YNFKEQ. CDR3 sequence: CASSQEVSTSGVPPDTQYF. Written as DNA, the CDR3 is TGTGCCAGCAGCCAAGAAGTGTCCACTAGCGGGGTACCCCCAGATACGCAGTATTTT.

This sequence joins TRBV7-2 and TRBJ1-5; D possibly corresponds to TRBD1 (5 bases). The germline CDR1 and CDR2 sequences are SGHTA and FQGNSA. V lost 5 bases and J 4 bases, leaving 9 bases between the germline ends. The CDR3 is made up of 13 amino acids. CDR3 loop: CASSQTVNQPQHF. CDR3 nucleotide sequence: TGTGCCAGCAGCCAGACAGTTAATCAGCCCCAGCATTTT.

V and J are TRBV11-3 and TRBJ1-2; TRBD1 is a possible D gene (6 bases). Germline V CDR1 and CDR2: SGHNT, YENEEA. Trimming cost V 5 bases and J 2 bases, with 18 bases left between them. The CDR3 loop spans 16 amino acids. CDR3 DNA sequence: TGTGCCAGCAGCCCGGAGGGTCGGGGGGCCAACTATGGCTACACCTTC. Its translation: CASSPEGRGANYGYTF.

This sequence joins TRBV5-1 and TRBJ1-6; D not certain. The CDR3 is 15 amino acids. CDR1 and CDR2 (germline): SGHRS, YFSETQ. The germline V and J ends were trimmed by 0 bases and 9 bases, with 13 bases remaining between them. In nucleotides, the CDR3 is TGCGCCAGCAGCTTGGGAGGCCCCGGGATTTCACCCCTCCACTTT. Residues: CASSLGGPGISPLHF.

The chain has TRBV20-1 and TRBJ2-7; D is uncertain. CDR1 and CDR2 from the germline V gene are DFQATT and SNEGSKA (reference sequence). The CDR3 extends over 11 amino acids. Trimming took off 3 bases at V and 2 bases at J, with 5 bases between the two ends. The CDR3 loop reads CSASRPYEQYF. CDR3 DNA: TGCAGTGCTAGTCGCCCCTACGAGCAGTACTTC.

The chain joins TRBV19 to TRBJ1-3; maybe TRBD1 (5 bases). Per germline, CDR1 LNHDA and CDR2 SQIVND (reference sequence). The CDR3 has 15 residues. V was cut by 1 base and J by 4 bases, with 11 bases left in between. The CDR3 nucleotides read TGTGCCAGTAGTATAGCCGGGGCTCGGGGAAACACCATATATTTT. This encodes CASSIAGARGNTIYF.

The chain has TRBV3-1 (or the pseudogene TRBV3-2) and TRBJ1-2; 7 bases are a match to TRBD1. Germline V CDR1 and CDR2: LGHDT, YNNKEL (reference sequence). The CDR3 totals 15 residues. J gave up 1 base and V 5 bases, and 7 bases lay outside the gene matches. The CDR3 coding sequence is TGTGCCAGCAGCAGACGACAGGGAATTAACTATGGCTACACCTTC. Translating gives CASSRRQGINYGYTF.

CDR3 in amino acids: CATSASGGTQYF. CDR3 DNA: TGTGCCACCAGCGCAAGCGGGGGTACGCAGTATTTT. The chain uses TRBV24-1 and TRBJ2-3; TRBD2 matches 8 bases. The CDR3 contains 12 residues. Losses at the gene ends were 7 bases for V and 8 bases for J; bases not matched to a gene: 4. CDR1 is KGHDR, CDR2 SFDVKD, per germline.